This T cell receptor (beta chain) was captured by sequencing in a study of T-cell reconstitution after alpha-beta-depleted transplantation in children. Preparation of the TCRbeta library was carried out with unique molecular identifiers. TCRdb itself ran the PCR reads through MiXCR, one entry per CDR3 protein. This sample yields hundreds of thousands of distinct CDR3 sequences, of which 8.5% to 10% are seen a single time; approximately 6.2% belongs to the top ten. This CDR3 comprises 13 residues. V was shortened by 6 bases and J by 9 bases, with 15 bases between the two germline ends. The germline V gene has CDR1 ENHRY and CDR2 SYGVKD. The table lists this clonotype with a few counts.

The material was PBMCs from the stem cell graft donor, obtained from the stem cell graft. The V and J genes are TRBV10-3 and TRBJ1-5; D is unclear. The sequence came from a human donor who donated a stem cell graft to a child with acute lymphoblastic leukemia. The CDR3 here is CAIRDLTGSPQHF. For the CDR3, the DNA is TGTGCCATCAGGGACCTTACTGGTTCGCCCCAGCATTTT.